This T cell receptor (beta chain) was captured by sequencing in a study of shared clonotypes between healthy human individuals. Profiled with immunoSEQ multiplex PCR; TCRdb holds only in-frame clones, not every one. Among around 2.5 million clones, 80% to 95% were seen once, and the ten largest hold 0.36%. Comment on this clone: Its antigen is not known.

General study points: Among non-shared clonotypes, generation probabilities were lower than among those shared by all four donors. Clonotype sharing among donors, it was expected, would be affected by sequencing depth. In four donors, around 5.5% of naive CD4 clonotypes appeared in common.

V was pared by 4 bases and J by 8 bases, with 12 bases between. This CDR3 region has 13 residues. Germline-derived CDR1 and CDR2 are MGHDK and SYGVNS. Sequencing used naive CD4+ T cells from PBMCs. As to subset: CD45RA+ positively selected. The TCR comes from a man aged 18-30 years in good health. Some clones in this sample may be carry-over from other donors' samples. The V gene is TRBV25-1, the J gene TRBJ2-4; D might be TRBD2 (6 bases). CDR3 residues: CASSAFTSHIQYF. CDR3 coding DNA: TGTGCCAGCAGTGCATTCACTAGCCACATTCAGTACTTC.